A selection of T cell receptor beta chains follows, all from one sample in a study of regulatory T cells in long-lasting Graves disease. MiXCR, applied by TCRdb to the multiplex PCR reads, yields one record per CDR3 protein. The sample comprises about 430,000 distinct CDR3 sequences, approximately 16% of which are singletons, and about 8.3% rests with the top ten. These data were likewise used in another study, on T cells in Graves' hyperthyroidism and ophthalmopathy.

Sequences were derived from peripheral blood mononuclear cells (PBMCs), sampled at new diagnosis, from a patient treated with antithyroid drugs. All receptors derive from a middle-aged woman with Graves disease. Both conserved end residues are part of each CDR3. D genes are given only for firm matches. The size entry is marked missing in some rows and otherwise reads once, few, many or a size class.

V,size,length,D,J,CDR3,DNA
TRBV18,few,17,TRBD2,TRBJ2-5,CASSPEGWASGEETQYF,TGTGCCAGCTCACCGGAGGGCTGGGCTAGCGGGGAAGAGACCCAGTACTTC
TRBV6-2/TRBV6-3,many,16,NA,TRBJ2-5,CASSYAQMGGRETQYF,TGTGCCAGCAGTTACGCGCAGATGGGGGGCAGAGAGACCCAGTACTTC
TRBV2,many,14,NA,TRBJ1-5,CASSDQGSNQPQHF,TGTGCCAGCAGTGACCAGGGTAGCAATCAGCCCCAGCATTTT
TRBV19,many,12,NA,TRBJ2-2,CASSRGYGELFF,TGTGCCAGTAGTAGGGGGTACGGGGAGCTGTTTTTT
TRBV20-1,NA,17,TRBD2,TRBJ2-5,CSAREPSGREVQETQYF,TGCAGTGCTAGAGAGCCTAGCGGGAGGGAGGTACAAGAGACCCAGTACTTC
TRBV28,NA,14,NA,TRBJ2-7,CASYPIGGVLEQYF,TGTGCCAGCTACCCTATAGGGGGGGTGCTCGAGCAGTACTTC
TRBV28,many,15,NA,TRBJ2-1,CASSLSPLVVNEQFF,TGTGCCAGCAGTTTATCTCCACTAGTAGTCAATGAGCAGTTCTTC
TRBV2,many,14,NA,TRBJ1-2,CASKKGQQGHGYTF,TGTGCCAGCAAGAAAGGGCAACAGGGACATGGCTACACCTTC
TRBV5-1,NA,14,TRBD2,TRBJ2-1,CASALAEYYNEQFF,TGCGCCAGTGCACTAGCGGAGTACTACAATGAGCAGTTCTTC
TRBV3-1,many,15,TRBD1,TRBJ2-2,CASSPRQGHVGELFF,TGTGCCAGCAGCCCCCGACAGGGGCATGTCGGGGAGCTGTTTTTT
TRBV10-3,few,15,TRBD2,TRBJ2-2,CAISEGLAGTGELFF,TGTGCCATCAGTGAGGGCCTAGCGGGCACCGGGGAGCTGTTTTTT
TRBV29-1,many,12,NA,TRBJ2-5,CSVGGTPETQYF,TGCAGCGTTGGGGGGACACCAGAGACCCAGTACTTC
TRBV7-6,few,17,TRBD2,TRBJ2-3,CASSSRRLAGAIDTQYF,TGTGCCAGCAGCTCCCGGAGACTAGCGGGAGCCATAGATACGCAGTATTTT
TRBV30,many,14,NA,TRBJ2-5,CAWSSQGNEETQYF,TGTGCCTGGAGTTCACAGGGTAATGAGGAGACCCAGTACTTC